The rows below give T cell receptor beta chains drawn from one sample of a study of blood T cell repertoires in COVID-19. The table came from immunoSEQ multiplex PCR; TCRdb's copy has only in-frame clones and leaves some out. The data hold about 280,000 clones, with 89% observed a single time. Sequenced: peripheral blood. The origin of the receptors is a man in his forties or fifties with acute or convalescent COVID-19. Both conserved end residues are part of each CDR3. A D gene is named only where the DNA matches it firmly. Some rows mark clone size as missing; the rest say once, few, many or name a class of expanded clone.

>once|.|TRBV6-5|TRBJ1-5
CASSWNSNQPQHF
TGTGCCAGCAGTTGGAACAGTAATCAGCCCCAGCATTTT
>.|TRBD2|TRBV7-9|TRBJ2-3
CASSLPNSGGTDTQYF
TGTGCCAGCAGCTTACCCAACAGCGGGGGCACAGATACGCAGTATTTT
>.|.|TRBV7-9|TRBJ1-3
CASSYRTGYRGNTIYF
TGTGCCAGCAGCTATCGAACAGGGTATAGGGGAAACACCATATATTTT
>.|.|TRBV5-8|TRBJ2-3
CASSTTTDTQYF
TGTGCCAGCAGCACAACCACAGATACGCAGTATTTT
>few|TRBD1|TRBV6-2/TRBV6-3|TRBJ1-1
CASSRQGAFGTEAFF
TGTGCCAGCAGCCGACAGGGGGCTTTTGGCACTGAAGCTTTCTTT
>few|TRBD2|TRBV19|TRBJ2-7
CATRGDPTYEQYF
TGTGCCACCCGGGGGGATCCGACCTACGAGCAGTACTTC
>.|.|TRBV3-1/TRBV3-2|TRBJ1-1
CASSQTGLGTEAFF
TGTGCCAGCAGCCAAACAGGGTTAGGGACTGAAGCTTTCTTT
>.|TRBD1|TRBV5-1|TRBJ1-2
CASRASQGTNYGYTF
TGCGCCAGCAGGGCATCACAGGGGACTAACTATGGCTACACCTTC
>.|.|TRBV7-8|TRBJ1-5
CASSLALGRLQPQHF
TGTGCCAGCAGCTTAGCGCTCGGCAGGCTCCAGCCCCAGCATTTT
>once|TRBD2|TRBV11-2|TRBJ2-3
CASSPRSSGGVGDTQYF
TGTGCCAGCAGCCCCCGGAGTAGCGGGGGGGTGGGAGATACGCAGTATTTT
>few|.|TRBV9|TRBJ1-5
CASSVGEISNQPQHF
TGTGCCAGCAGCGTAGGAGAGATTAGCAATCAGCCCCAGCATTTT
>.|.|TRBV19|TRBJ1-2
CASTYDADYGYTF
TGTGCCAGTACTTATGACGCGGATTATGGCTACACCTTC